This T cell receptor beta chain was found in a study of T cell changes during pregnancy in multiple sclerosis (dated 2019 in TCRdb). In the study overall: In women with multiple sclerosis, the researchers looked at how the T cell repertoire shifted as pregnancy progressed.

About this clone: The antigen this receptor binds is unknown. No base quality values were provided; no much bigger clone lies one nucleotide off.

Libraries were built with the immunoSEQ multiplex PCR assay. TCRdb re-hosts the immuneACCESS table, in-frame sequences only. Its copies lack some clones; in the studies checked, an unresolved V gene accounts for under half of them, and the cause for the rest is not known. Recorded for this sample are 35,000 to 45,000 clones; roughly nine tenths of them occurred a single time. Around 4.7% of the sample is held by the ten biggest clonotypes. From V the trimming removes 8 bases and from J it removes 6 bases, while the gene matches leave 7 bases of the junction unaccounted for. CDR1 and CDR2 are drawn from the germline V gene: MNHEY, SVGAGI. There are 14 amino acids in the CDR3, from cysteine to phenylalanine inclusive. The entry retains the CDR3 DNA only, 42 bases that are in frame from base 1.

This specimen was peripheral blood, taken in the second trimester of pregnancy. The TCR sequence derives from a female donor in good health, enrolled as a control in a pregnancy study. The V and J genes are TRBV6-5 and TRBJ1-6; 7 bases in the junction line up with TRBD1. The DNA is as follows: TGTGCCAGCCTATCGGGACAGTCTAATTCACCCCTCCACTTT. Translated, it reads CASLSGQSNSPLHF.